These 14 T cell receptor beta chains were all obtained from the same sample, sequenced in a study of cytomegalovirus exposure and HLA in healthy donors. Primers included in the PCR were 60 Vbeta and 13 Jbeta primers. Repertoires were generated with immunoSEQ multiplex PCR, while TCRdb's copy carries only in-frame clones and drops some. This table holds 170,000 or so clones, 80% found once. Sample: PBMCs. The source is a young man in good health and CMV-seropositive.

The chain is built from TRBV6-6 and TRBJ2-1; D remains ambiguous. Germline assignment: CDR1 MNHNY and CDR2 SVGAGI (reference sequence). V was clipped by 3 bases and J by 5 bases, with 11 bases between them. This CDR3 has 14 amino acids. DNA of the CDR3: TGTGCCAGCAGTTATTTACTGCGAGACAATGAGCAGTTCTTC. It translates to CASSYLLRDNEQFF.

The gene calls are TRBV9 and TRBJ2-5; 10 nucleotides agree with TRBD2. CDR1 is SGDLS, CDR2 YYNGEE, per germline. V shed 2 bases and J 2 bases; nucleotides not matched to a gene: 6. This CDR3 region has 16 residues. The CDR3 DNA reads TGTGCCAGCAGCGTGCTTGGGACTAGCGTTCAAGAGACCCAGTACTTC. Translated: CASSVLGTSVQETQYF.

The chain combines TRBV11-2 with TRBJ2-7; D is ambiguous. This CDR3 is 11 amino acids long. CDR1 is SGHAT and CDR2 is FQNNGV in the germline V gene. V was trimmed by 5 bases and J by 1 base, leaving 3 bases between them. This CDR3 reads CASSRSYEQYF. CDR3 DNA: TGTGCCAGCAGCCGGTCCTACGAGCAGTACTTC.

There are a few counts of this clone. The V call is TRBV28, the J call TRBJ2-2; 10 bases match TRBD2. Germline trimming cut 3 bases from V and 7 bases from J; bases unmatched to any gene: 5. CDR1 is MDHEN and CDR2 is SYDVKM in the germline V gene. CDR3 length equals 15 residues. The CDR3 sequence is CASSLLAGEVGELFF. CDR3 coding DNA: TGTGCCAGCAGTTTGCTAGCGGGAGAGGTCGGGGAGCTGTTTTTT.

CDR3 bases: TGTGCCAGCAGTCCTATCCCCGTCCCTAGCGGGACCCATGAGCAGTTCTTC. It is translated as CASSPIPVPSGTHEQFF. This chain connects TRBV28 to TRBJ2-1, with 9 positions matching TRBD2. Germline loops: CDR1 MDHEN, CDR2 SYDVKM. V trimming: 5 bases; J trimming: 8 bases; junction bases outside the gene matches: 16. This CDR3 is built from 17 residues.

The CDR3 DNA sequence: TGTGCCAGCAGCCAAGCTGGGGGGGGACGAGGCGAGCAGTACTTC. Amino acid sequence: CASSQAGGGRGEQYF. The chain uses TRBV4-2 and TRBJ2-7, with TRBD2 identical over 7 bases. CDR3 length equals 15 residues. Germline loops: CDR1 LGHNA, CDR2 YNFKEQ. The ends lost 1 base at V and 6 bases at J; junction bases unmatched: 9.

This clone was picked up a small number of times. Additional DNA sequences in this sample encode the identical CDR3. This rearrangement joins TRBV27 to TRBJ2-7; no clear D. Trimming left V 6 bases short and J 4 bases short, with 7 bases between. The CDR3 covers 11 residues. The germline V gene encodes CDR1 MNHEY and CDR2 SMNVEV (reference sequence). The CDR3 protein is CASSLGYEQYF. CDR3 coding DNA: TGTGCCAGCAGCCTCGGTTACGAGCAGTACTTC.

J is TRBJ2-1 and V is TRBV5-1, with TRBD1 matching over 8 bases. V gave up 3 bases and J gave up 2 bases; unmatched junction bases: 7. Germline CDR1 SGHRS, CDR2 YFSETQ. The CDR3 length is 16 residues. The CDR3 is CASSSGQGTTYNEQFF. The CDR3 nucleotides read TGCGCCAGCAGCTCCGGACAGGGCACCACCTACAATGAGCAGTTCTTC.

This CDR3 is CSAATGGTEAFF. The DNA for the CDR3 is TGCAGCGCCGCTACGGGGGGAACTGAAGCTTTCTTT. The chain uses TRBV29-1 and TRBJ1-1, with a tentative D call TRBD1 (5 bases). V shed 7 bases and J shed 5 bases, with 14 bases lying between them. The germline gives CDR1 SQVTM, CDR2 ANQGSEA. This CDR3 is 12 amino acids long.

J is TRBJ2-1 and V is TRBV7-9, with TRBD2 matching over 7 bases. Germline lookup yields CDR1 SEHNR and CDR2 FQNEAQ (reference sequence). Germline trimming cut 3 bases from V and 8 bases from J; bases unmatched to any gene: 10. The length of the CDR3 is 15 residues. CDR3 in DNA: TGTGCCAGCAGCTTCCCCTGGCGGGAGCACGATGAGCAGTTCTTC. It yields the protein CASSFPWREHDEQFF.

The V call is TRBV7-9, the J call TRBJ2-1; 14 bases align to TRBD2. The CDR3 contains 17 residues. Germline V gene data show CDR1 as SEHNR and CDR2 as FQNEAQ (reference sequence). J was trimmed by 12 bases and V by 2 bases; bases with no gene match: 12. The chain's CDR3 is CASSLSGTSGSKVGQFF. Written as DNA, the CDR3 is TGTGCCAGCAGCTTATCCGGGACTAGCGGGAGTAAGGTTGGGCAGTTCTTC. Drawing the rest from reference TRBV7-9 and TRBJ2-1, the complete variable domain is DTGVSQNPRHKITKRGQNVTFRCDPISEHNRLYWYRQTLGQGPEFLTYFQNEAQLEKSRLLSDRFSAERPKGSFSTLEIQRTEQGDSAMYLCASSLSGTSGSKVGQFFGPGTRLTVL.

The chain employs TRBV13 and TRBJ2-7; no clear D. The CDR3 is 15 residues long. Trimming stripped 5 bases from V and 0 bases from J, with 14 bases between. The germline gives CDR1 PRHDT, CDR2 FYEKMQ (reference sequence). The CDR3 bases are TGTGCCAGCAGCCCCCCATTCCCCTACTCCTACGAGCAGTACTTC. Its translation is CASSPPFPYSYEQYF. The whole variable domain, filled in from reference TRBV13 and TRBJ2-7, reads AAGVIQSPRHLIKEKRETATLKCYPIPRHDTVYWYQQGPGQDPQFLISFYEKMQSDKGSIPDRFSAQQFSDYHSELNMSSLELGDSALYFCASSPPFPYSYEQYFGPGTRLTVT.

The chain joins TRBV2 to TRBJ1-5, with D unclear. V lost 0 bases and J 4 bases, leaving 10 bases between the germline ends. The germline gives CDR1 SNHLY, CDR2 FYNNEI. There are 15 residues in the CDR3. CDR3 bases: TGTGCCAGCAGTGAAGCCCGGGTTTCAAATCAGCCCCAGCATTTT. It translates to CASSEARVSNQPQHF. The entire variable domain, with the rest obtained from reference TRBV2 and TRBJ1-5, is as follows: EPEVTQTPSHQVTQMGQEVILRCVPISNHLYFYWYRQILGQKVEFLVSFYNNEISEKSEIFDDQFSVERPDGSNFTLKIRSTKLEDSAMYFCASSEARVSNQPQHFGDGTRLSIL.

The chain uses TRBV6-5 and TRBJ1-1; the match to TRBD1 covers 8 bases. This CDR3 contains 14 residues. Germline V CDR1 and CDR2: MNHEY, SVGAGI. V dropped 7 bases and J dropped 0; count of bases not matched to a gene: 4. For the CDR3, the DNA is TGTGCCAGCATTAGACAGGGGATGAACACTGAAGCTTTCTTT. As protein: CASIRQGMNTEAFF.